The entry below gives a single TCR beta chain sequence along with its context. TCRdb keeps only in-frame clones here, not all; method: immunoSEQ multiplex PCR. Of 150,000 to 200,000 clones listed, about 88% were seen once; the top ten hold roughly 9%. This specimen comes from a study of blood T cell repertoires in COVID-19. Study-wide context: Samples representing acute and convalescent COVID-19 were sourced from the United States, Italy and Spain.

The clonotype originates from a woman younger than 35 who had recovered from COVID-19. Sequencing input: PBMCs or T cells enriched from blood (not recorded which).

CDR3 nucleotides: TGTGCCTCGACATCGGGGGGGAATGAAAAACTGTTTTTT. Translating it yields CASTSGGNEKLFF. The rearrangement uses TRBV30 and TRBJ1-4, with D possibly matching TRBD1 (5 bases). V shed 7 bases and J shed 5 bases, with 14 bases lying between them. Germline V gene data show CDR1 as GTSNPN and CDR2 as SVGIG (reference sequence). There are 13 residues in the CDR3.